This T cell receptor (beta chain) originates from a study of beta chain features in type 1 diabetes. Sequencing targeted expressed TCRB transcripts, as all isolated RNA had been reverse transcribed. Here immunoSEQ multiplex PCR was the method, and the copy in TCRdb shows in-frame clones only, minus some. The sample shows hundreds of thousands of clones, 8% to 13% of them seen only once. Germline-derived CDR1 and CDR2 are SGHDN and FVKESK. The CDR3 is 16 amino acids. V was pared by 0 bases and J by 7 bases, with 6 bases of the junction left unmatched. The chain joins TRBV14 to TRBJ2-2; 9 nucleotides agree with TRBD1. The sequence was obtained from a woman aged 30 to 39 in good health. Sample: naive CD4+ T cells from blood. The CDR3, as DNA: TGTGCCAGCAGCCAAGATTTCGGGACAGGGAACGGGGAGCTGTTTTTT. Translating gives CASSQDFGTGNGELFF.